Below are 25 T cell receptor beta chains sequenced from a single sample in a study of blood T cell repertoires in COVID-19. Clones were sequenced by immunoSEQ multiplex PCR, and TCRdb holds only the in-frame ones, with some missing. Of about 75,000 clones detected, about nine tenths appear once; the ten largest clones hold 5% to 6.5%. The sequencing sample was made of peripheral blood. Source of these receptors: a woman between 50 and 59 years old with acute or convalescent COVID-19.

The rearrangement uses TRBV3-1 (or the pseudogene TRBV3-2) and TRBJ2-3; the D gene is possibly TRBD2 (6 bases). Germline-derived CDR1 and CDR2 are LGHDT and YNNKEL (reference sequence). V gave up 2 bases and J gave up 0 bases, with 15 bases separating them. This CDR3 contains 17 residues. The CDR3 sequence: CASSQYGSRSSTDTQYF. The CDR3 DNA is TGTGCCAGCAGCCAATACGGGAGTAGATCTAGCACAGATACGCAGTATTTT.

This chain uses TRBV11-2 with TRBJ2-3, with 7 bases lining up with TRBD2. V trimming: 0 bases; J trimming: 2 bases; junction bases outside the gene matches: 2. The CDR3 is 15 residues long. Germline lookup yields CDR1 SGHAT and CDR2 FQNNGV. CDR3 in amino acids: CASSLDRDYTDTQYF. In nucleotides, the CDR3 is TGTGCCAGCAGCTTAGATCGGGACTACACAGATACGCAGTATTTT.

The rearrangement links TRBV5-1 to TRBJ2-3, with a weak D call TRBD2 (6 bases). Trimming left V 3 bases short and J 0 bases short, with 11 bases between. CDR3 length: 15 amino acids. CDR1 and CDR2 from the germline V gene are SGHRS and YFSETQ. The CDR3 spells CASSWRGPSTDTQYF. CDR3 in DNA: TGCGCCAGCAGCTGGAGGGGTCCTAGCACAGATACGCAGTATTTT.

This clone was recorded once. V usage is TRBV13 and J usage is TRBJ1-2, with 7 bases lining up with TRBD1. CDR1 PRHDT and CDR2 FYEKMQ come from the germline V gene (reference sequence). This CDR3 comprises 15 residues. V was pared by 2 bases and J by 4 bases, with 7 bases of the junction left unmatched. The CDR3 reads CASSLTQGGVYGYTF. The CDR3 region has the DNA TGTGCCAGCAGCTTAACCCAGGGGGGTGTCTATGGCTACACCTTC.

The chain joins TRBV2 to TRBJ1-5, with D uncertain. Per germline, CDR1 SNHLY and CDR2 FYNNEI. Trimming cost V 6 bases and J 0 bases, with 6 bases left between them. This CDR3 is built from 13 residues. CDR3 sequence (DNA): TGTGCCAGCAGCGGGGATAGCAATCAGCCCCAGCATTTT. Protein product: CASSGDSNQPQHF. Variable domain in full (rest from reference TRBV2 and TRBJ1-5): EPEVTQTPSHQVTQMGQEVILRCVPISNHLYFYWYRQILGQKVEFLVSFYNNEISEKSEIFDDQFSVERPDGSNFTLKIRSTKLEDSAMYFCASSGDSNQPQHFGDGTRLSIL.

This rearrangement joins TRBV15 to TRBJ2-1; possible D gene TRBD2, 5 bases. The length of the CDR3 is 17 residues. The V gene lost 3 bases and the J gene lost 0 bases, with 15 bases spanning the gap. The germline V gene has CDR1 LNHNV and CDR2 YYDKDF (reference sequence). The CDR3: CATSSRSRAGSYNEQFF. The CDR3 bases are TGTGCCACCAGCAGCCGGTCGCGGGCTGGCTCCTACAATGAGCAGTTCTTC.

The chain carries TRBV9 and TRBJ1-4, with 8 bases that match TRBD1. V dropped 0 bases and J dropped 0; count of bases not matched to a gene: 1. Germline CDR1 and CDR2: SGDLS and YYNGEE. CDR3 length equals 16 residues. DNA of the CDR3: TGTGCCAGCAGCGTAGGGGGACAGGCAACTAATGAAAAACTGTTTTTT. Translated, it gives CASSVGGQATNEKLFF.

V and J are TRBV9 and TRBJ1-1; D gene ambiguous. Germline values: CDR1 SGDLS, CDR2 YYNGEE. The CDR3 sequence is 16 residues long. Trimming removed 6 bases at V and 1 base at J, with 19 bases between. CDR3 loop: CASTAGVSAGNTEAFF. The CDR3 DNA sequence: TGTGCCAGCACGGCTGGAGTGTCCGCGGGGAACACTGAAGCTTTCTTT. The entire variable domain, with the rest obtained from reference TRBV9 and TRBJ1-1, is as follows: DSGVTQTPKHLITATGQRVTLRCSPRSGDLSVYWYQQSLDQGLQFLIQYYNGEERAKGNILERFSAQQFPDLHSELNLSSLELGDSALYFCASTAGVSAGNTEAFFGQGTRLTVV.

This clone was observed a few times. The chain employs TRBV27 and TRBJ1-6; no firm D call. V was clipped by 6 bases and J by 6 bases, with 6 bases between them. Per germline, CDR1 MNHEY and CDR2 SMNVEV (reference sequence). The CDR3 loop spans 12 amino acids. In DNA, the CDR3 is TGTGCCAGCAGGCGGGTTAATTCACCCCTCCACTTT. Translation gives CASRRVNSPLHF.

The chain couples TRBV5-1 to TRBJ2-5; the D gene is possibly TRBD1 (5 bases). Looked up from germline, CDR1 is SGHRS and CDR2 is YFSETQ. Deletions cut 1 base from V and 5 bases from J, with 15 bases between. This CDR3 is 15 amino acids long. The CDR3 region has the DNA TGCGCCAGCAGCTTGCAAGGGGTGTTGCAGGAGACCCAGTACTTC. Encoded protein: CASSLQGVLQETQYF.

The chain carries TRBV5-1 and TRBJ1-2, with unresolved D. Germline loops: CDR1 SGHRS, CDR2 YFSETQ. The CDR3 covers 13 residues. Trimming pared 7 bases from V and 2 bases from J, leaving 12 bases between. The CDR3 region has the DNA TGCGCCAGCTCCGAGGGAGCAAACTATGGCTACACCTTC. It encodes CASSEGANYGYTF.

The chain is built from TRBV28 and TRBJ2-7; TRBD1 agrees at 8 bases. Germline lookup yields CDR1 MDHEN and CDR2 SYDVKM. V shed 6 bases, J shed 2 bases, and the junction held 6 bases outside the gene matches. The CDR3 spans 14 residues. CDR3 sequence: CASRTTGATYEQYF. CDR3 DNA: TGTGCCAGCAGGACGACAGGGGCCACCTACGAGCAGTACTTC.

V is TRBV19 and J is TRBJ2-5; TRBD1 is a possible D gene (5 bases). The CDR3 extends over 15 amino acids. Per germline, CDR1 LNHDA and CDR2 SQIVND (reference sequence). Trimming stripped 1 base from V and 1 base from J, with 10 bases between. This CDR3 reads CASSIGAGFQETQYF. The DNA for the CDR3 is TGTGCCAGTAGTATAGGGGCAGGGTTCCAAGAGACCCAGTACTTC.

Relative to its sample, this clone is medium-sized. CDR3: CASSLGTGPFYEQYF. CDR3 nucleotide sequence: TGTGCCAGCAGCTTAGGGACAGGGCCCTTCTACGAGCAGTACTTC. The chain couples TRBV7-3 to TRBJ2-7; 9 bases match TRBD1. From germline, CDR1 is SGHTA and CDR2 FQGTGA. This CDR3 comprises 15 residues. The V segment lost 2 bases and the J segment 3 bases; nucleotides outside the gene matches: 5.

This clone was found once. The V gene is TRBV7-2, the J gene TRBJ1-2; 8 nucleotides match TRBD1. The germline V gene encodes CDR1 SGHTA and CDR2 FQGNSA. There are 15 residues in the CDR3. The V gene end was trimmed by 0 bases and the J gene end by 4 bases; junction bases not matched to a gene: 4. The CDR3 reads CASSLAPQGAYGYTF. The CDR3 nucleotides are TGTGCCAGCAGCTTAGCCCCCCAGGGGGCCTATGGCTACACCTTC. The full variable domain, with the rest looked up from reference TRBV7-2 and TRBJ1-2, is GAGVSQSPSNKVTEKGKDVELRCDPISGHTALYWYRQSLGQGLEFLIYFQGNSAPDKSGLPSDRFSAERTGGSVSTLTIQRTQQEDSAVYLCASSLAPQGAYGYTFGSGTRLTVV.

The gene calls are TRBV7-9 and TRBJ2-1; TRBD2 aligns across 16 bases. The germline CDR1 and CDR2 sequences are SEHNR and FQNEAQ (reference sequence). V dropped 4 bases and J dropped 9; count of bases not matched to a gene: 12. The CDR3 loop spans 18 amino acids. In DNA, the CDR3 is TGTGCCAGCAGCTCCAGCACCGGGACTAGCGGGGGGGCTGGTGAGCAGTTCTTC. Encoded protein: CASSSSTGTSGGAGEQFF.

V usage is TRBV27 and J usage is TRBJ1-2, with a weak D call TRBD1 (5 bases). Germline CDR1 MNHEY, CDR2 SMNVEV (reference sequence). Between the trimmed V and J ends, which lost 6 bases and 4 bases, there was a span of 12 bases. The CDR3 loop spans 13 amino acids. The CDR3 nucleotides read TGTGCCAGCAGCCCCAGGGATTTCTATGGCTACACCTTC. Encoded protein: CASSPRDFYGYTF.

This clone was recorded once. The genes are TRBV29-1 and TRBJ1-1, with unresolved D. This CDR3 has 14 amino acids. V lost 2 bases and J 1 base, leaving 11 bases between the germline ends. From germline, CDR1 is SQVTM and CDR2 ANQGSEA. The CDR3 DNA reads TGCAGCGTTGAATGGGCACATCAGAACACTGAAGCTTTCTTT. Translated, it gives CSVEWAHQNTEAFF.

The chain uses TRBV7-2 and TRBJ1-2; D possibly corresponds to TRBD1 (6 bases). V was shortened by 4 bases and J by 4 bases, with 16 bases between the two germline ends. Germline loops: CDR1 SGHTA, CDR2 FQGNSA. The CDR3 is 15 residues long. This CDR3 is CASSYQSTGIYGYTF. DNA of the CDR3: TGTGCCAGCAGCTACCAATCGACAGGCATCTATGGCTACACCTTC.

The rearrangement joins TRBV7-2 to TRBJ2-1; 13 bases agree with TRBD2. The CDR3 totals 14 residues. Germline V gene lookup returns CDR1 SGHTA and CDR2 FQGNSA. V shed 3 bases and J 7 bases; nucleotides not matched to a gene: 0. CDR3 sequence reads: CASSLGLAGNEQFF. CDR3 nucleotide sequence: TGTGCCAGCAGCTTGGGACTAGCGGGAAATGAGCAGTTCTTC. Complete variable domain (other parts from reference TRBV7-2 and TRBJ2-1): GAGVSQSPSNKVTEKGKDVELRCDPISGHTALYWYRQSLGQGLEFLIYFQGNSAPDKSGLPSDRFSAERTGGSVSTLTIQRTQQEDSAVYLCASSLGLAGNEQFFGPGTRLTVL.

The chain recombines TRBV19 with TRBJ2-1; 7 positions agree with TRBD2. Germline V lookup: CDR1 LNHDA, CDR2 SQIVND (reference sequence). V trimming: 9 bases; J trimming: 2 bases; junction bases outside the gene matches: 7. The CDR3 spans 14 residues. The CDR3 nucleotides are TGTGCCAGCTGTCCTAGCGGACCCTACAATGAGCAGTTCTTC. Translating gives CASCPSGPYNEQFF.

This clone appeared a single time. J is TRBJ2-4 and V is TRBV27; D might be TRBD2 (6 bases). Germline loops: CDR1 MNHEY, CDR2 SMNVEV (reference sequence). V was trimmed by 4 bases and J by 5 bases, leaving 15 bases between them. The CDR3 has 15 residues. The CDR3 DNA reads as TGTGCCAGCAGTTGGGCCGCGGGGTCACAAAACATTCAGTACTTC. Protein: CASSWAAGSQNIQYF.

The chain has TRBV5-1 and TRBJ2-2, with D unclear. This CDR3 has 14 amino acids. The germline gives CDR1 SGHRS, CDR2 YFSETQ. The V and J ends lost 0 bases and 6 bases respectively, with 9 bases between them. The CDR3 loop is CASSLDSQAGELFF. The CDR3 nucleotides read TGCGCCAGCAGCTTGGACAGTCAGGCCGGGGAGCTGTTTTTT. Drawing the rest from reference TRBV5-1 and TRBJ2-2, the complete variable domain is KAGVTQTPRYLIKTRGQQVTLSCSPISGHRSVSWYQQTPGQGLQFLFEYFSETQRNKGNFPGRFSGRQFSNSRSEMNVSTLELGDSALYLCASSLDSQAGELFFGEGSRLTVL.

V and J are TRBV19 and TRBJ1-2; TRBD1 matches 7 bases. CDR3 length equals 16 residues. After removal of 3 bases from V and 4 bases from J, the junction contained 11 bases not matched to a gene. Germline values: CDR1 LNHDA, CDR2 SQIVND (reference sequence). As DNA, the CDR3 is TGTGCCAGTAGTATTTCCCCGCTGACAGGGCCCTATGGCTACACCTTC. Protein sequence: CASSISPLTGPYGYTF.

The rearrangement joins TRBV2 to TRBJ1-3; no reliable D call. The CDR3 contains 14 residues. V was clipped by 1 base and J by 5 bases, with 9 bases between them. The germline gives CDR1 SNHLY, CDR2 FYNNEI. CDR3 loop: CASSEVRLRNTIYF. The CDR3, as DNA: TGTGCCAGCAGTGAAGTCAGGTTAAGAAACACCATATATTTT.